These 23 T cell receptor beta chains were sequenced from one sample in a study of Ad26.COV2.S vaccination and SARS-CoV-2 variants (dated by TCRdb to about 2021). Explained via the paper, the treatment or condition label denotes: roughly 19 received Ad26.COV2.S at low or high dose, single or two shots; about five received placebo; per-sample allocation not given. For vaccine and placebo recipients, the sequenced repertoires came from samples collected on day 63 after the first injection. Libraries came from the immunoSEQ multiplex PCR assay. TCRdb retrieved this table from immuneACCESS and kept in-frame rearrangements only. Not all clones are present; in checked studies, unresolved V genes account for under half, and no reason is known for the remainder. The sample table contains about 680,000 clones; only one count was recorded for more than 70% of them. Over 1.3% of the sample belongs to the ten largest clones.

This material consisted of peripheral blood, taken in a trial of Ad26.COV2.S vaccine versus placebo. These TCRs come from a person between 18 and 60 years old who received the Ad26.COV2.S COVID-19 vaccine or a placebo.

J is TRBJ1-1 and V is TRBV10-3; 8 nucleotides match TRBD1. This CDR3 has 13 amino acids. Germline CDR1 reads ENHRY; CDR2 reads SYGVKD. V shed 5 bases, J shed 1 base, and the junction held 0 bases outside the gene matches. The CDR3 region has the DNA TGTGCCATCAGTACAGGGGGGAACACTGAAGCTTTCTTT. Protein product: CAISTGGNTEAFF.

The chain links TRBV7-3 to TRBJ2-2; 8 bases match TRBD1. The V gene end was trimmed by 8 bases and the J gene end by 6 bases; junction bases not matched to a gene: 5. This CDR3 is 13 amino acids long. The germline gives CDR1 SGHTA, CDR2 FQGTGA. The CDR3 spells CASGTGGAGELFF. CDR3 bases: TGTGCCAGCGGAACAGGGGGAGCCGGGGAGCTGTTTTTT.

Of note for this clone: Additional DNA sequences in this sample encode the identical CDR3. In DNA form, the CDR3 reads TGTGCCAGCAGTCGACAGGGAAATTCACCCCTCCACTTT. Encoded protein: CASSRQGNSPLHF. The chain has TRBV6-5 and TRBJ1-6; 7 nucleotides align to TRBD1. Germline assignment: CDR1 MNHEY and CDR2 SVGAGI. This CDR3 has 13 residues. With 5 bases clipped from V and 7 bases from J, the junction kept 2 bases outside the gene matches.

The V and J genes are TRBV5-5 and TRBJ2-5, with D tentatively TRBD2 (5 bases). The CDR3 covers 16 residues. V gave up 2 bases and J gave up 0 bases, with 14 bases separating them. Germline V gives CDR1 SGHKS, CDR2 YYEKEE (reference sequence). DNA for the CDR3: TGTGCCAGCAGCTTTGGACCGGGAAGCTACCAAGAGACCCAGTACTTC. It is translated as CASSFGPGSYQETQYF.

This chain links TRBV11-2 with TRBJ2-7; TRBD1 matches 8 bases. J lost 4 bases, V lost 2 bases, and 4 bases had no gene match. There are 14 residues in the CDR3. The germline V gene encodes CDR1 SGHAT and CDR2 FQNNGV. The CDR3 nucleotides read TGTGCCAGCAGCTTATACCAGGGGGCATACGAGCAGTACTTC. Its protein product is CASSLYQGAYEQYF.

The chain employs TRBV6-2 or TRBV6-3 and TRBJ2-3; 11 bases are a match to TRBD1. The CDR3 has 15 residues. Germline V gene data show CDR1 as MNHEY and CDR2 as SVGEGT. V lost 6 bases to trimming and J lost 6 bases; unmatched junction nucleotides: 8. CDR3 loop: CASSIGTGGADTQYF. CDR3 sequence (DNA): TGTGCCAGCAGCATCGGGACAGGGGGTGCCGATACGCAGTATTTT.

The chain employs TRBV2 and TRBJ1-3; 9 nucleotides align to TRBD1. This CDR3 has 14 amino acids. V lost 7 bases, J lost 8 bases, and 9 bases stayed unmatched. The germline V gene has CDR1 SNHLY and CDR2 FYNNEI. In DNA, the CDR3 is TGTGCCAGCAACCTACAGGGGGCCGAGGACACCATATATTTT. It translates to CASNLQGAEDTIYF.

In its sample, this clone was seen once. The rearrangement uses TRBV27 and TRBJ2-7, with 12 bases lining up with TRBD2. This CDR3 spans 16 amino acids. The germline CDR1 and CDR2 sequences are MNHEY and SMNVEV (reference sequence). Trimming took 0 bases from V and 5 from J; bases not matched to a gene: 5. CDR3 sequence: CASSLSILAGGNEQYF. The CDR3 bases are TGTGCCAGCAGTTTATCGATTCTAGCGGGAGGGAACGAGCAGTACTTC.

The chain couples TRBV10-2 to TRBJ2-6; no definite D call. CDR3 length: 14 residues. CDR1 and CDR2 (germline): WSHSY, SAAADI. V lost 8 bases and J lost 4, with 12 bases in between. CDR3 nucleotides: TGCGCCAGCTTCGCTGAGGACGGGGCCAACGTCCTGACTTTC. It codes for CASFAEDGANVLTF.

The gene calls are TRBV2 and TRBJ2-7; D is ambiguous. The V gene's germline CDR1 is SNHLY and CDR2 FYNNEI. V shed 6 bases and J shed 7 bases, with 7 bases lying between them. The CDR3 length is 10 residues. CDR3 bases: TGTGCCAGCAGCTACAGAGAGCAGTACTTC. Translated, it gives CASSYREQYF.

The chain recombines TRBV27 with TRBJ2-7; the match to TRBD2 covers 9 bases. J lost 3 bases, V lost 5 bases, and 8 bases had no gene match. Looked up from germline, CDR1 is MNHEY and CDR2 is SMNVEV (reference sequence). The CDR3 has 15 amino acids. In DNA, the CDR3 is TGTGCCAGCAGTAGCGGGGCGGGAGGGATCTACGAGCAGTACTTC. Its protein product is CASSSGAGGIYEQYF.

V gene TRBV28 combines with J gene TRBJ1-6, with TRBD1 as a possible D gene (5 bases). V dropped 4 bases and J dropped 7 bases, with 20 bases sitting between them. CDR3 size: 17 residues. Germline V CDR1 and CDR2: MDHEN, SYDVKM. As DNA, the CDR3 is TGTGCCAGCAGTTCCCCCGGGATGGGGGGTGGGAATTCACCCCTCCACTTT. Its translation: CASSSPGMGGGNSPLHF.

The rearrangement uses TRBV27 and TRBJ1-1; 7 bases fit TRBD1. V lost 3 bases, J lost 0 bases, and 1 base stayed unmatched. CDR3 length equals 14 residues. CDR1 is MNHEY, CDR2 SMNVEV, per germline (reference sequence). The CDR3 region is CASSFTGVNTEAFF. The CDR3 nucleotides are TGTGCCAGCAGTTTTACAGGGGTGAACACTGAAGCTTTCTTT.

The genes are TRBV5-1 and TRBJ1-1, with TRBD1 as a possible D gene (5 bases). The germline V gene encodes CDR1 SGHRS and CDR2 YFSETQ. There are 15 residues in the CDR3. V lost 3 bases, J lost 4 bases, and 16 bases lay in between. The CDR3 region has the DNA TGCGCCAGCAGCTCACAAGGACATCTGGGCACTGAAGCTTTCTTT. Translating it yields CASSSQGHLGTEAFF.

This clone was recorded only once. The genes are TRBV19 and TRBJ2-1; 8 bases are a match to TRBD2. The CDR3 spans 15 residues. Germline trimming cut 8 bases from V and 6 bases from J; bases unmatched to any gene: 12. From germline, CDR1 is LNHDA and CDR2 SQIVND (reference sequence). CDR3 in DNA: TGTGCCAGTGCCCTCAAGGGGCTAGCGGGCAATGAGCAGTTCTTC. This encodes CASALKGLAGNEQFF.

The chain has TRBV20-1 and TRBJ1-2; D is ambiguous. V lost 3 bases and J lost 3, with 11 bases in between. The CDR3 spans 13 residues. CDR1 DFQATT and CDR2 SNEGSKA come from the germline V gene (reference sequence). CDR3 nucleotide sequence: TGCAGTGCTAGTGTCGGTCAGGACTATGGCTACACCTTC. This sequence encodes CSASVGQDYGYTF.

J is TRBJ2-1 and V is TRBV5-4; possibly TRBD1 or TRBD2 for D (5 bases each). Germline CDR1 and CDR2: SGHNT and YYREEE (reference sequence). This CDR3 is built from 15 residues. Between the trimmed V and J ends, which lost 3 bases and 5 bases, there was a span of 15 bases. This chain's CDR3 is CASSSPGRGNNEQFF. DNA of the CDR3: TGTGCCAGCAGCTCTCCGGGACGAGGGAACAATGAGCAGTTCTTC.

The J gene is TRBJ2-5, the V gene TRBV18; unclear D gene. This CDR3 contains 13 residues. The germline CDR1 and CDR2 sequences are KGHSH and LQKENI. V shed 2 bases and J shed 4 bases, with 8 bases lying between them. The CDR3 DNA reads as TGTGCCAGCTCACCAGAAGGGTCAGAGACCCAGTACTTC. Its translation is CASSPEGSETQYF.

This clone was counted once. V and J are TRBV4-3 and TRBJ2-5, with 8 nucleotides matching TRBD2. Germline CDR1 reads LGHNA; CDR2 reads YSLEER. The J segment lost 9 bases and the V segment lost 0 bases, leaving 15 bases of the junction unmatched. The CDR3 consists of 17 residues. CDR3 DNA: TGCGCCAGCAGCCAAGAGACGGCTAGCGGGTTCCTCGGGGCCCAGTACTTC. Translation: CASSQETASGFLGAQYF.

This chain connects TRBV30 to TRBJ2-7, with D unresolved. Trimming took off 2 bases at V and 2 bases at J, with 7 bases between the two ends. Germline values: CDR1 GTSNPN, CDR2 SVGIG (reference sequence). This CDR3 spans 12 amino acids. CDR3 in amino acids: CAWSRNTYEQYF. The DNA of the CDR3 is TGTGCCTGGAGTAGGAATACCTACGAGCAGTACTTC.

V and J are TRBV11-3 and TRBJ2-3; TRBD1 aligns across 7 bases. The CDR3 sequence is 16 residues long. V trimming: 5 bases; J trimming: 0 bases; junction bases outside the gene matches: 8. Germline V CDR1 and CDR2: SGHNT, YENEEA. DNA for the CDR3: TGTGCCAGCAGCCAGTCGACAGGGTTTAGCACAGATACGCAGTATTTT. This codes for CASSQSTGFSTDTQYF.

The chain recombines TRBV7-9 with TRBJ2-7, with 10 bases fitting TRBD2. Per germline, CDR1 SEHNR and CDR2 FQNEAQ (reference sequence). Germline trimming cut 6 bases from V and 5 bases from J; bases unmatched to any gene: 10. CDR3 length equals 15 residues. The CDR3 here is CASRRTSGEPHEQYF. Written as DNA, the CDR3 is TGTGCCAGCAGGCGGACTAGCGGAGAACCCCACGAGCAGTACTTC.

The V and J genes are TRBV5-6 and TRBJ1-5, with TRBD1 matching 9 bases. Germline V lookup: CDR1 SGHDT, CDR2 YYEEEE. The CDR3 contains 14 residues. V lost 0 bases, J lost 5 bases, and 0 bases stayed unmatched. DNA for the CDR3: TGTGCCAGCAGCTTGGGACAGGGGGATCAGCCCCAGCATTTT. Its protein product is CASSLGQGDQPQHF. Full variable domain (missing parts from reference TRBV5-6 and TRBJ1-5): DAGVTQSPTHLIKTRGQQVTLRCSPKSGHDTVSWYQQALGQGPQFIFQYYEEEERQRGNFPDRFSGHQFPNYSSELNVNALLLGDSALYLCASSLGQGDQPQHFGDGTRLSIL.